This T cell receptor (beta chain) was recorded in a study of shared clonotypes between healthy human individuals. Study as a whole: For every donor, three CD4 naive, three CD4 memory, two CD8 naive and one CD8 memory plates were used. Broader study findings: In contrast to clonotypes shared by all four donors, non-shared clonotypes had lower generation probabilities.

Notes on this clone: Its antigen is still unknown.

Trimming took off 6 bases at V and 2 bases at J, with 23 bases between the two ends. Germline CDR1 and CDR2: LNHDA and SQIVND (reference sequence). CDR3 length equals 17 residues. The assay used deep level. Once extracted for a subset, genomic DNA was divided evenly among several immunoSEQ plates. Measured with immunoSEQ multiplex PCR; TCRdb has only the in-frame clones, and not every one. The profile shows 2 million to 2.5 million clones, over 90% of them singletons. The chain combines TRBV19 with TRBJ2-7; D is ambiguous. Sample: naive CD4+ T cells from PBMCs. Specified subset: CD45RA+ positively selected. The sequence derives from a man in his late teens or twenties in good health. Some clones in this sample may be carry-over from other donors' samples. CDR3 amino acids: CASSLSAHLRATYEQYF. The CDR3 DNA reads TGTGCCAGTAGCTTATCAGCCCACCTACGAGCGACCTACGAGCAGTACTTC.